Described below is a single TCR beta chain sequence and its context. Its recognized antigen is unknown. No much larger clone is present one base from it, and per-base qualities are unavailable. V is cut back by 6 bases and J by 3 bases, with 7 bases in the junction unmatched. Reading from cysteine to phenylalanine, the CDR3 counts 14 amino acids. Here the CDR3 DNA is all that survives: 42 bases in frame from base 1. Sequences MDHEN (CDR1) and SYDVKM (CDR2) are obtained from the germline V gene. Sample time point, as interpreted from the label and publication: about 28 days (+/-7) after the second vaccine dose. AZD1222 recipients whose second dose came at about 4 weeks and those whose second dose came at about 12 weeks were combined into one group, since spike-specific TCR depth and breadth did not differ between the two schedules. Vaccinee samples came from UK trials COV001 and COV002, including a single-blind randomized controlled phase 2/3 trial of AZD1222 (ChAdOx1 nCoV-19) in healthy adults. For TCRbeta chain sequencing, PBMC samples were collected from trial participants at day 0 and at day 28 after the second dose.

The CDR3 regions of human TCRbeta chains were analyzed by immunosequencing. The study's own analysis went as follows. Repertoire TCRs were matched against a reference library of SARS-CoV-2-specific TCRs generated with the MIRA antigen-specificity platform. Breadth was defined as the fraction of unique TCRs that were SARS-CoV-2-associated. Depth was defined as the fraction of total T cells that were SARS-CoV-2-associated. Using the MIRA data, each spike-specific TCR was assigned both to the spike region to which the TCR was reactive and to a CD4 or CD8 class. Log10-transformed breadth and depth values were compared by one-way ANOVA with Sidak's multiple comparisons tests. TCRdb re-hosts the immuneACCESS table, in-frame sequences only. Its copies lack some clones; in the studies checked, an unresolved V gene accounts for under half of them, and the cause for the rest is not known. For V, J and clone size, that table is used; D and trimming come from the DNA. This sample has 30,000 to 35,000 clones in its table, and 88% of those were observed once. In total, the top ten clones hold around 15% of the sample.

The data are from a study of T cell responses to AZD1222 COVID-19 vaccine (dated by TCRdb to the early 2020s). A note on the overall study: A total of more than 230 trial participants underwent TCR sequencing, of whom some 210 received two doses of AZD1222 and some 25 received two doses of the MenACWY control vaccine. Trial participants were enrolled by age into 18-55, 56-69 and 70-plus year subgroups, with about 150, 28 and 57 TCR-sequenced participants respectively. Study-wide findings and limitations: Conclusions about previously exposed vaccinees were limited because only a handful of AZD1222 recipients were SARS-CoV-2 seropositive at baseline. Participants were mostly white British and included more females than males, and it was suggested by the authors that clonal diversity may have been underestimated. In the small 56-69-year group, the increase in depth fell short of significance, most likely because of low power. Vaccine-associated CD4 TCRs spanned the whole spike protein, with dominant responses in regions 160-218 and 743-854. No day 14 peak-response samples were available, so repertoires were characterized only after the peak T cell response. Reportedly, close to half of the unique spike-specific TCRs recognized epitopes lying outside the regions that are mutated in the B.1.351 and B.1.1.7 variants. After two AZD1222 doses, both the breadth and the depth of spike-specific TCRs were significantly higher than at day 0 and than in MenACWY recipients.

This sequence was found in an adult who received the AZD1222 COVID-19 vaccine. The sample was peripheral blood, taken 28 days after the second AZD1222 dose. The chain was built from TRBV28 and TRBJ1-1, with 7 bases in between that match TRBD1. This receptor has the CDR3 CASRRGLRDTEAFF. The nucleotide sequence reads as follows: TGTGCCAGCAGGAGGGGGCTGAGGGACACTGAAGCTTTCTTT.